These 22 T cell receptor beta chains were sequenced from one sample in a study of blood T cells in healthy people across ages. Primed by a sample-barcoded 5' primer and a J-beta primer mix, a second PCR proceeded for 7 to 11 cycles. TCRdb fed the 5' RACE reads into MiXCR, producing one record per CDR3 protein. Among more than 900,000 distinct CDR3 sequences listed, approximately 25% were seen once. These sequences were also reported in another study, on T cells of mothers and their children.

The sample comprised blood. These receptor sequences come from a girl aged 2 to 10 in good health.

V and J are TRBV5-6 and TRBJ1-2; D not resolved. The CDR3 runs to 12 residues. Trimming left V 3 bases short and J 4 bases short, with 7 bases between. Looked up from germline, CDR1 is SGHDT and CDR2 is YYEEEE. CDR3 residues: CASSSDLYGYTF. Written as DNA, the CDR3 is TGTGCCAGCAGCTCCGACCTCTATGGCTACACCTTC.

V and J are TRBV7-9 and TRBJ2-1; possible D gene TRBD1, 6 bases. V lost 2 bases, J lost 8 bases, and 13 bases lay in between. CDR1 and CDR2 (germline): SEHNR, FQNEAQ (reference sequence). The CDR3 is made up of 14 amino acids. The CDR3 DNA reads TGTGCCAGCAGCTTACAGGGGAGAATCGATGAGCAGTTCTTC. Translated: CASSLQGRIDEQFF.

This chain joins TRBV7-2 and TRBJ2-3; 7 bases match TRBD2. V shed 5 bases and J 3 bases; nucleotides not matched to a gene: 8. Germline CDR1 is SGHTA and CDR2 is FQGNSA. The CDR3 sequence is 15 residues long. The CDR3 reads CASSLWLAVTDTQYF. CDR3 sequence (DNA): TGTGCCAGCAGCCTCTGGCTAGCGGTGACAGATACGCAGTATTTT.

The chain recombines TRBV10-3 with TRBJ2-1; 9 bases fit TRBD1. Trimming at V came to 11 bases and at J to 8 bases, leaving 13 bases not matched to a gene. The CDR3 covers 14 residues. Germline V gene data show CDR1 as ENHRY and CDR2 as SYGVKD. CDR3 in DNA: TGTGCCTCCCGCTGGAGACAGGGGGTGGATGAGCAGTTCTTC. This encodes CASRWRQGVDEQFF.

The chain combines TRBV5-1 with TRBJ2-3; 7 bases agree with TRBD2. This CDR3 is built from 21 residues. V lost 0 bases, J lost 1 base, and 20 bases stayed unmatched. Germline loops: CDR1 SGHRS, CDR2 YFSETQ. CDR3 protein: CASSLADDSGPSTPCTDTQYF. CDR3 nucleotide sequence: TGCGCCAGCAGCTTGGCCGACGATAGCGGGCCTTCAACCCCCTGCACAGATACGCAGTATTTT.

The chain combines TRBV29-1 with TRBJ1-2; a weak D match, TRBD1 (6 bases). Germline V lookup: CDR1 SQVTM, CDR2 ANQGSEA. The CDR3 contains 11 residues. Trimming shortened V by 7 bases and J by 3 bases, and 9 bases separated the two germline ends. DNA for the CDR3: TGCAGCGCGACAGGAGACTATGGCTACACCTTC. It specifies CSATGDYGYTF.

A few counts support this clonotype. A read error is possible here, since a much larger clone lies one base away. The V gene is TRBV29-1, the J gene TRBJ2-3, with D uncertain. Germline V gene sequence: CDR1 SQVTM, CDR2 ANQGSEA. The CDR3 runs to 11 residues. V was cut by 5 bases and J by 0 bases, with 3 bases left in between. CDR3 loop: CSVYSTDTQYF. Written as DNA, the CDR3 is TGCAGCGTTTATAGCACAGATACGCAGTATTTT.

This chain joins TRBV29-1 and TRBJ2-7; no definite D call. Germline V gene sequence: CDR1 SQVTM, CDR2 ANQGSEA. This CDR3 is 13 amino acids long. V dropped 4 bases and J dropped 0 bases, with 10 bases sitting between them. The CDR3: CSVGSKSSYEQYF. In DNA form, the CDR3 reads TGCAGCGTTGGGTCGAAATCCTCCTACGAGCAGTACTTC.

V usage is TRBV19 and J usage is TRBJ2-1, with D possibly matching TRBD1 (6 bases). The CDR3 contains 14 residues. Germline values: CDR1 LNHDA, CDR2 SQIVND (reference sequence). V was trimmed by 1 base and J by 7 bases, leaving 11 bases between them. This CDR3 reads CASSIGTVPNEQFF. The DNA for the CDR3 is TGTGCCAGTAGTATAGGGACAGTTCCTAATGAGCAGTTCTTC.

The V and J genes are TRBV29-1 and TRBJ2-1; weak D call: TRBD1 (6 bases). The CDR3 extends over 13 amino acids. V was trimmed by 4 bases and J by 4 bases, leaving 11 bases between them. Per the germline V gene, CDR1 is SQVTM and CDR2 is ANQGSEA. The CDR3 nucleotides are TGCAGCGTTGGGGACACCAATTACAATGAGCAGTTCTTC. This sequence encodes CSVGDTNYNEQFF.

The rearrangement links TRBV24-1 to TRBJ1-1, with 10 bases lining up with TRBD1. V lost 8 bases to trimming and J lost 6 bases; unmatched junction nucleotides: 11. Germline values: CDR1 KGHDR, CDR2 SFDVKD. The CDR3 is 15 amino acids. The CDR3 coding sequence is TGTGCCACCATGGGCTCGGGACAGGGGTATTCTGAAGCTTTCTTT. Its translation: CATMGSGQGYSEAFF.

This clonotype was seen a handful of times. This chain joins TRBV7-2 and TRBJ2-3; D remains ambiguous. Deletions cut 2 bases from V and 2 bases from J, with 8 bases between. CDR3 length: 14 residues. CDR1 SGHTA and CDR2 FQGNSA come from the germline V gene. CDR3 loop: CASSLRSSTDTQYF. The CDR3 DNA is TGTGCCAGCAGCTTACGAAGCTCCACAGATACGCAGTATTTT. Full variable domain (outside the CDR3, taken from reference TRBV7-2 and TRBJ2-3): GAGVSQSPSNKVTEKGKDVELRCDPISGHTALYWYRQSLGQGLEFLIYFQGNSAPDKSGLPSDRFSAERTGGSVSTLTIQRTQQEDSAVYLCASSLRSSTDTQYFGPGTRLTVL.

A few counts support this clonotype. The chain is built from TRBV7-3 and TRBJ2-2; the D gene is possibly TRBD2 (5 bases). The CDR3 runs to 13 residues. Trimming pared 6 bases from V and 7 bases from J, leaving 12 bases between. Germline V gene data show CDR1 as SGHTA and CDR2 as FQGTGA. Written as DNA, the CDR3 is TGTGCCAGCAGGACTGGGAGTTTCGGGGAGCTGTTTTTT. Translated, it gives CASRTGSFGELFF. The entire variable domain, with the rest obtained from reference TRBV7-3 and TRBJ2-2, is as follows: GAGVSQTPSNKVTEKGKYVELRCDPISGHTALYWYRQSLGQGPEFLIYFQGTGAADDSGLPNDRFFAVRPEGSVSTLKIQRTERGDSAVYLCASRTGSFGELFFGEGSRLTVL.

The chain has TRBV7-9 and TRBJ2-3, with 16 nucleotides matching TRBD2. Germline CDR1 and CDR2: SEHNR and FQNEAQ (reference sequence). The V and J ends lost 3 bases and 7 bases, in that order; junction bases with no gene match: 7. The CDR3 has 17 residues. As DNA, the CDR3 is TGTGCCAGCAGCTTTCCGGGACTAGCGGGGGGGCCTTATACGCAGTATTTT. Residues: CASSFPGLAGGPYTQYF.

The V call is TRBV7-3, the J call TRBJ2-3; possibly TRBD2 for D (5 bases). The germline CDR1 and CDR2 sequences are SGHTA and FQGTGA. The V gene lost 7 bases and the J gene lost 6 bases, with 14 bases spanning the gap. The CDR3 runs 13 residues. The DNA for the CDR3 is TGTGCCAGCACCGGAGGCCCCGGGGATACGCAGTATTTT. Translation gives CASTGGPGDTQYF.

The rearrangement links TRBV6-1 to TRBJ2-7; the match to TRBD1 covers 8 bases. The CDR3 extends over 17 amino acids. Trimming at V came to 1 base and at J to 1 base, leaving 9 bases not matched to a gene. Looked up from germline, CDR1 is MNHNS and CDR2 is SASEGT. DNA of the CDR3: TGTGCCAGCAGTGAAGTTAACCCTCGGGACAGGTCCTACGAGCAGTACTTC. Translated: CASSEVNPRDRSYEQYF.

The V gene is TRBV19, the J gene TRBJ1-5; 9 nucleotides agree with TRBD1. Unmatched junction bases numbered 6, after V lost 3 bases and J lost 0 bases. Germline CDR1 LNHDA, CDR2 SQIVND (reference sequence). The CDR3 is 17 residues long. The CDR3, as DNA: TGTGCCAGTAGTATTAGGGGACAGGGATATAGCAATCAGCCCCAGCATTTT. The encoded protein is CASSIRGQGYSNQPQHF.

This clonotype was detected a few times. In DNA form, the CDR3 reads TGTGCCAGCAGCGGTACTCTACAGGGGGCTGGAAACACCATATATTTT. This gives the protein CASSGTLQGAGNTIYF. This sequence joins TRBV7-2 and TRBJ1-3, with 8 bases fitting TRBD1. The CDR3 loop spans 16 amino acids. Per the germline V gene, CDR1 is SGHTA and CDR2 is FQGNSA. V was pared by 5 bases and J by 2 bases, with 8 bases of the junction left unmatched.

This clonotype has just a few counts. At one of its ends the junction is not consistent with the germline gene, which may arise from a read error. V and J are TRBV28 and TRBJ2-3, with 8 nucleotides matching TRBD2. The CDR3 totals 12 residues. Germline-derived CDR1 and CDR2 are MDHEN and SYDVKM. The CDR3 spells CASSQAGVNLDF. CDR3 DNA sequence: TGTGCCAGCAGTCAAGCGGGAGTGAATTTAGATTTT.

The V call is TRBV29-1, the J call TRBJ2-4; D may be TRBD2 (6 bases). Germline values: CDR1 SQVTM, CDR2 ANQGSEA. V lost 4 bases and J lost 7, with 20 bases in between. The CDR3 extends over 15 amino acids. This CDR3 is CSVATGGGFGNIQYF. The CDR3 DNA sequence: TGCAGCGTTGCAACCGGGGGAGGTTTTGGGAACATTCAGTACTTC.

V is TRBV29-1 and J is TRBJ1-6, with 9 bases fitting TRBD1. Germline-derived CDR1 and CDR2 are SQVTM and ANQGSEA. CDR3 length: 14 residues. The J segment lost 7 bases and the V segment lost 6 bases, leaving 7 bases of the junction unmatched. The CDR3 nucleotides read TGCAGCGTGGGCCTTGGGACAGGGAATTCACCCCTCCACTTT. Translation gives CSVGLGTGNSPLHF.

V usage is TRBV3-1 and J usage is TRBJ2-3; no clear D. Looked up from germline, CDR1 is LGHDT and CDR2 is YNNKEL (reference sequence). V was clipped by 1 base and J by 3 bases, with 8 bases between them. The CDR3 sequence is 14 residues long. The CDR3 region is CASSQGDKTDTQYF. The CDR3 nucleotides are TGTGCCAGCAGCCAAGGAGACAAGACAGATACGCAGTATTTT.